The 2 T cell receptor beta chains presented below share a single source sample, sequenced in a study of OX40 agonist ivuxolimab in advanced cancers. The table came from immunoSEQ multiplex PCR; TCRdb's copy has only in-frame clones and leaves some out. The table records more than 85,000 clones, 90% of them present only once. The material was CD4+ or CD8+ T cells sorted from blood, obtained in a trial of the OX40 agonist ivuxolimab. These receptors were obtained from an adult with an advanced solid tumor such as melanoma, head and neck, liver or kidney cancer.

This clone was picked up one time. V gene TRBV4-2 combines with J gene TRBJ1-1; D is ambiguous. Germline loops: CDR1 LGHNA, CDR2 YNFKEQ. CDR3 length: 13 amino acids. The V end was cut by 0 bases, the J end by 5 bases, with 7 bases between. CDR3 residues: CASSQDRQTEAFF. CDR3 nucleotides: TGTGCCAGCAGCCAAGATCGGCAAACTGAAGCTTTCTTT.

V usage is TRBV28 and J usage is TRBJ2-5, with TRBD1 identical over 7 bases. CDR1 is MDHEN and CDR2 is SYDVKM in the germline V gene. The CDR3 is made up of 14 amino acids. The ends lost 5 bases at V and 6 bases at J; junction bases unmatched: 9. CDR3 nucleotide sequence: TGTGCCAGCAGTCCCACAGGGGCGGTAAAGACCCAGTACTTC. Translated, it gives CASSPTGAVKTQYF.